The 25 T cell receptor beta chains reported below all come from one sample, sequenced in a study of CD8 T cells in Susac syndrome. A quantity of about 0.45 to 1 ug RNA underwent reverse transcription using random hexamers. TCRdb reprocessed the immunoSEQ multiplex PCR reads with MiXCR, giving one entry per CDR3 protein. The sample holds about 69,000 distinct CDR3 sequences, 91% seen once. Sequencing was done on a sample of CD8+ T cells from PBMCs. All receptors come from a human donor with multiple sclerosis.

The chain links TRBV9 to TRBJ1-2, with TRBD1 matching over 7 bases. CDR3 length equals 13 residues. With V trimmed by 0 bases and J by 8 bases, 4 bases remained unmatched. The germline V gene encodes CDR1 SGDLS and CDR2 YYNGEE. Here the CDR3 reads CASSVGQGQGYTF. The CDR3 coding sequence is TGTGCCAGCAGCGTAGGACAGGGCCAAGGCTACACCTTC.

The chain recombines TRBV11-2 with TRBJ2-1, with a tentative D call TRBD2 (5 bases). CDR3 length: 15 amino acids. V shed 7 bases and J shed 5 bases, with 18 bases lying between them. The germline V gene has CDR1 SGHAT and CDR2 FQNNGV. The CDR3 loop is CASNPNSATNNEQFF. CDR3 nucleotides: TGTGCCAGCAACCCAAATAGCGCTACTAACAATGAGCAGTTCTTC.

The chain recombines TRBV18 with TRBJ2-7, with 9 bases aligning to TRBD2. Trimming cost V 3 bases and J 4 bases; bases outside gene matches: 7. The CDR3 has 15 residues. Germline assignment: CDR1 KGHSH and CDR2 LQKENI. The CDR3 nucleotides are TGTGCCAGCTCACCGTCCGGGACTAGCCTTTACGAGCAGTACTTC. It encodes CASSPSGTSLYEQYF.

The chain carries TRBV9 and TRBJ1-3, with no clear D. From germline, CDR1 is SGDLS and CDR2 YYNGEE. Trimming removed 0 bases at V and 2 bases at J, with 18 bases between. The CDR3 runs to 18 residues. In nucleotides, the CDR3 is TGTGCCAGCAGCGTAGGCCCTGGGGAGCAAACTACTGGAAACACCATATATTTT. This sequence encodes CASSVGPGEQTTGNTIYF.

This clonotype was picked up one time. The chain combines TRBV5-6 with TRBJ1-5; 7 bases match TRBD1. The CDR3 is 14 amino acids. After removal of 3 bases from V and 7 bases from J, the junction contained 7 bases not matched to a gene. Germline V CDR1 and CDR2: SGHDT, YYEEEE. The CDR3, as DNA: TGTGCCAGCAGCTCGGGACAGTTGGGGCAGCCCCAGCATTTT. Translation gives CASSSGQLGQPQHF.

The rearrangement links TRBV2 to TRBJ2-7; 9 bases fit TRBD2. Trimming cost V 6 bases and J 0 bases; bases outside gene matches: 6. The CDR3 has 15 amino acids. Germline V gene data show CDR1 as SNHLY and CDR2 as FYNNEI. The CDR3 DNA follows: TGTGCCAGCAGCATGATTAGCGGGAGCTCCTACGAGCAGTACTTC. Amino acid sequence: CASSMISGSSYEQYF.

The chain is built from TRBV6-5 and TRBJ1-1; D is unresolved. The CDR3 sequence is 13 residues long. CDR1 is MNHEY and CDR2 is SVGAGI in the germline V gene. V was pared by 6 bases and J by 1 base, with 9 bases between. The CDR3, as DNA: TGTGCCAGCAGACCCGGGAGGAACACTGAAGCTTTCTTT. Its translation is CASRPGRNTEAFF.

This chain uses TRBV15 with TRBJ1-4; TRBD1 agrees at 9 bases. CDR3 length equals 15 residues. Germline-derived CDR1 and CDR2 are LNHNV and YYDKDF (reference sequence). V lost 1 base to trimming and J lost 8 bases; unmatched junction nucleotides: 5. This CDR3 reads CATSRVDRGGEKLFF. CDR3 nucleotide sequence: TGTGCCACCAGCAGAGTGGACAGGGGAGGCGAAAAACTGTTTTTT.

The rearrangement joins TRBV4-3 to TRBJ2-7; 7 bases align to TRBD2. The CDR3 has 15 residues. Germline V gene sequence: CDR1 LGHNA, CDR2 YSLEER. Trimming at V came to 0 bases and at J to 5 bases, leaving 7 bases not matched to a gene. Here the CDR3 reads CASSQDGGRLDEQYF. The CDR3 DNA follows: TGCGCCAGCAGCCAAGATGGCGGGAGACTTGACGAGCAGTACTTC.

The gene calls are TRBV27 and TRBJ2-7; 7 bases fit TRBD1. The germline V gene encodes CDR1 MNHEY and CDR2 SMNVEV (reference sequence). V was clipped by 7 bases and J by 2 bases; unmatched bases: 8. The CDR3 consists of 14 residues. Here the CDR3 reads CASNPRGGPYEQYF. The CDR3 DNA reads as TGTGCCAGCAACCCGCGAGGGGGCCCCTACGAGCAGTACTTC.

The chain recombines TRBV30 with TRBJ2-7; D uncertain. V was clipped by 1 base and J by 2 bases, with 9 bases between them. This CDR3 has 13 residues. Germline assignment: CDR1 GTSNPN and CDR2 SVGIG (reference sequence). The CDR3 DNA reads TGTGCCTGGAGTGAGGGCTCACCCTACGAGCAGTACTTC. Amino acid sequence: CAWSEGSPYEQYF.

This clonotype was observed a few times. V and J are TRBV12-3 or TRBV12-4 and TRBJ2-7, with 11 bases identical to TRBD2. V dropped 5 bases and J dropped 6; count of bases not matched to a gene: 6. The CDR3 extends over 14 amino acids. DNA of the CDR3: TGTGCCAGCAGTCTACTAGCGGGAGATGGCGAGCAGTACTTC. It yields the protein CASSLLAGDGEQYF.

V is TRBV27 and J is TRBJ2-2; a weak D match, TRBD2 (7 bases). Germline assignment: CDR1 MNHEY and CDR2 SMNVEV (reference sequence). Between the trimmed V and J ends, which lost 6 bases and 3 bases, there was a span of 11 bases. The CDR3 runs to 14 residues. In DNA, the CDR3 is TGTGCCAGCAGGGCGGGGGCCTACACCGGGGAGCTGTTTTTT. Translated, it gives CASRAGAYTGELFF.

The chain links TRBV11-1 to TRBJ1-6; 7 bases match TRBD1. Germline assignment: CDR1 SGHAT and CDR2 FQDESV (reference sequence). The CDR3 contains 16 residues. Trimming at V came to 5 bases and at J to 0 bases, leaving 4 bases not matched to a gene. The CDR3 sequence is CASSTTGSSYNSPLHF. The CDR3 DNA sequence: TGTGCCAGCAGCACGACAGGGAGCTCCTATAATTCACCCCTCCACTTT.

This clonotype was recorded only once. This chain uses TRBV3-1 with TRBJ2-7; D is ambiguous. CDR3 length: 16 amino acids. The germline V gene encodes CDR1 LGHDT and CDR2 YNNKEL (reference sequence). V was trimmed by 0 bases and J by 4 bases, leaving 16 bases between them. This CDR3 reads CASSQDTLGRRYEQYF. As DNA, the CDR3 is TGTGCCAGCAGCCAAGATACGCTAGGGCGCCGGTACGAGCAGTACTTC.

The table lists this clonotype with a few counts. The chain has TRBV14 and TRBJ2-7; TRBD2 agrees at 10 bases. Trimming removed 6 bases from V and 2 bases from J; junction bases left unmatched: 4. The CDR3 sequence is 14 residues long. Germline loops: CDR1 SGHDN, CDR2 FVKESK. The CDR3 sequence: CASSVLAGAYEQYF. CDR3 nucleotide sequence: TGTGCCAGCAGTGTCCTAGCGGGGGCCTACGAGCAGTACTTC.

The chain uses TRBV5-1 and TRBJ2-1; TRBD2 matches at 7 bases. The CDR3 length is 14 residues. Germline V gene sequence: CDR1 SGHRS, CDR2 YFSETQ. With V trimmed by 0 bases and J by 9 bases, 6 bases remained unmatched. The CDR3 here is CASSLVLPGGEQFF. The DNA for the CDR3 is TGCGCCAGCAGCTTGGTCCTCCCGGGGGGTGAGCAGTTCTTC. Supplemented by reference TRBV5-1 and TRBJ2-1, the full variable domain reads KAGVTQTPRYLIKTRGQQVTLSCSPISGHRSVSWYQQTPGQGLQFLFEYFSETQRNKGNFPGRFSGRQFSNSRSEMNVSTLELGDSALYLCASSLVLPGGEQFFGPGTRLTVL.

CDR3: CASSHGYEQFF. For the CDR3, the DNA is TGTGCCAGCAGCCATGGTTATGAGCAGTTCTTC. The chain employs TRBV14 and TRBJ2-1; D gene uncertain. The V end was cut by 3 bases, the J end by 8 bases, with 5 bases between. The CDR3 is 11 amino acids. Germline CDR1 SGHDN, CDR2 FVKESK.

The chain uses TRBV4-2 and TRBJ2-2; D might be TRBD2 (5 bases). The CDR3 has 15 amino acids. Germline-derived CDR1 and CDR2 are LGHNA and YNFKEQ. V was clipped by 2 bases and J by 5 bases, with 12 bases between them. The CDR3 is CASSQRTGGTGELFF. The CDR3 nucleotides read TGTGCCAGCAGCCAACGGACCGGCGGGACCGGGGAGCTGTTTTTT.

The DNA of the CDR3 is TGTGCCACCAGCGGCGGACAGGCCAGCTCTGAAGCTTTCTTT. Its translation is CATSGGQASSEAFF. The rearrangement links TRBV15 to TRBJ1-1; TRBD1 agrees at 7 bases. CDR3 length: 14 amino acids. Germline CDR1 is LNHNV and CDR2 is YYDKDF (reference sequence). Trimming took 5 bases from V and 6 from J; bases not matched to a gene: 9.

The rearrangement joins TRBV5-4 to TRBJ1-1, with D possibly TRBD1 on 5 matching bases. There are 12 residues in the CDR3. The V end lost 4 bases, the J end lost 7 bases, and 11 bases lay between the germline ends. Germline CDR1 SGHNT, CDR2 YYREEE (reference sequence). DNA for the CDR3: TGTGCCAGCAGCCCGATGGGGGGTGAAGCTTTCTTT. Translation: CASSPMGGEAFF.

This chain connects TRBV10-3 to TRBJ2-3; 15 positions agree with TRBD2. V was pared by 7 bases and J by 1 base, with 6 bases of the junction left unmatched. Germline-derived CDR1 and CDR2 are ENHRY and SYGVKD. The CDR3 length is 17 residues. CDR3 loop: CAINGLAGGTGTDTQYF. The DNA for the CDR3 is TGTGCCATCAATGGACTAGCGGGGGGGACGGGCACAGATACGCAGTATTTT.

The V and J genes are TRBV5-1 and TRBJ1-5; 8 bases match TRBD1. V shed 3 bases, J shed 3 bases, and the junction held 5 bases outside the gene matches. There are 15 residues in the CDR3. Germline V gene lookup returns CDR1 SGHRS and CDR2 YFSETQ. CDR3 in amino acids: CASSSGQGPNQPQHF. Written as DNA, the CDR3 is TGCGCCAGCAGCTCCGGACAGGGTCCCAATCAGCCCCAGCATTTT. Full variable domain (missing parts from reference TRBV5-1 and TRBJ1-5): KAGVTQTPRYLIKTRGQQVTLSCSPISGHRSVSWYQQTPGQGLQFLFEYFSETQRNKGNFPGRFSGRQFSNSRSEMNVSTLELGDSALYLCASSSGQGPNQPQHFGDGTRLSIL.

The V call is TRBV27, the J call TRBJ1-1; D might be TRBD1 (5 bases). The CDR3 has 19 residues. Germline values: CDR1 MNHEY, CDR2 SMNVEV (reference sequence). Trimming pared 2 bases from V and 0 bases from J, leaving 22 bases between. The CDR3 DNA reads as TGTGCCAGCAGTTTAACTTACTTGGACACGATCCGCATGAACACTGAAGCTTTCTTT. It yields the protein CASSLTYLDTIRMNTEAFF.

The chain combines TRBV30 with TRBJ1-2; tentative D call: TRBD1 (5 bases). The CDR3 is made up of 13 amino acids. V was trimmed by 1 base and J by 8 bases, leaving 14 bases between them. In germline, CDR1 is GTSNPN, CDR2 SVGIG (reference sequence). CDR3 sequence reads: CAWSDRGSGGYTF. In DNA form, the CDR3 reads TGTGCCTGGAGTGACCGGGGGTCGGGGGGCTACACCTTC.